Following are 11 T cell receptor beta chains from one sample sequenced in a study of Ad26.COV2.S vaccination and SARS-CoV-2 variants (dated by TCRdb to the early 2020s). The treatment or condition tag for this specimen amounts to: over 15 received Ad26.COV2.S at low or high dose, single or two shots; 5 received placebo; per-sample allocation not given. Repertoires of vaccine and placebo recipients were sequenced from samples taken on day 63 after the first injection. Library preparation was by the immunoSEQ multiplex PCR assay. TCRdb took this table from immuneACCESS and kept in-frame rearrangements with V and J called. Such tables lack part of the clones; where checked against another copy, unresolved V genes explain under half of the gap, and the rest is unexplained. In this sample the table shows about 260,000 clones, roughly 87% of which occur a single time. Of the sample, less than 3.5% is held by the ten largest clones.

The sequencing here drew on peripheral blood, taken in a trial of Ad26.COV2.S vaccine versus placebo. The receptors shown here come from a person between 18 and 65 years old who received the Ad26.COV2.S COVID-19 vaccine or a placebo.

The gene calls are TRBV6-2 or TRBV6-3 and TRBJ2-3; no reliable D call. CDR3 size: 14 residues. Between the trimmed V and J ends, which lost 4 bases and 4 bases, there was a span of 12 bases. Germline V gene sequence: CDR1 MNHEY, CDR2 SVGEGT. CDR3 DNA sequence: TGTGCCAGCAGTTCATCTTTCAGACCAGATACGCAGTATTTT. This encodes CASSSSFRPDTQYF.

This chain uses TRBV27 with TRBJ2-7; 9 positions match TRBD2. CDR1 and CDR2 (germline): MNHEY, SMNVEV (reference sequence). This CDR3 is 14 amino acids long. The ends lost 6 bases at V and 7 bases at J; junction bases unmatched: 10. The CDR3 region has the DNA TGTGCCAGCAGCTTTAGCGGGGGCCGAAGTGAGCAGTACTTC. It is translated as CASSFSGGRSEQYF.

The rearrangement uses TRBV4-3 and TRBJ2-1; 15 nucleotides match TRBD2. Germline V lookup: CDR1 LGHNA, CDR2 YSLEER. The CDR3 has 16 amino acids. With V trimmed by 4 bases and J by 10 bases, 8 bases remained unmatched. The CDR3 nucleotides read TGCGCCAGCAGCCCCCGGACTAGCGGGGGGGCCGGGGAGCAGTTCTTC. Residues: CASSPRTSGGAGEQFF.

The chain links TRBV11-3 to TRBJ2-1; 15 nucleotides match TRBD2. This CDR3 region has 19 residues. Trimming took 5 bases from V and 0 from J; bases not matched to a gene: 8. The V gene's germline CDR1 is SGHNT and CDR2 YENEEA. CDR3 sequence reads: CASSQREGLAGGSYNEQFF. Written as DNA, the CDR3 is TGTGCCAGCAGCCAAAGGGAGGGACTAGCGGGGGGCTCCTACAATGAGCAGTTCTTC. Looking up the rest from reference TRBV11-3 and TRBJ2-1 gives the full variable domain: EAGVVQSPRYKIIEKKQPVAFWCNPISGHNTLYWYLQNLGQGPELLIRYENEEAVDDSQLPKDRFSAERLKGVDSTLKIQPAELGDSAVYLCASSQREGLAGGSYNEQFFGPGTRLTVL.

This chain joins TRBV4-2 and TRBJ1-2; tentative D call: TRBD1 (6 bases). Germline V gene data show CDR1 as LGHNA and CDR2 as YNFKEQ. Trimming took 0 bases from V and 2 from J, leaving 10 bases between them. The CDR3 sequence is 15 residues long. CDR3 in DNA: TGTGCCAGCAGCCAAGATCGGACAGCCAACTATGGCTACACCTTC. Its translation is CASSQDRTANYGYTF.

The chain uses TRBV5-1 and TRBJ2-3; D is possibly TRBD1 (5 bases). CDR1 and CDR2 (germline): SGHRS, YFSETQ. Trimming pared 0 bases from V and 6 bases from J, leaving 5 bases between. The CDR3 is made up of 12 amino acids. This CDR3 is CASSLEGDTQYF. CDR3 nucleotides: TGCGCCAGCAGCTTGGAGGGGGATACGCAGTATTTT.

CDR3 sequence: CASSFRGVTEAFF. The CDR3 DNA follows: TGTGCCAGCAGTTTTAGGGGTGTCACTGAAGCTTTCTTT. The chain links TRBV6-5 to TRBJ1-1; D possibly corresponds to TRBD1 (5 bases). Germline V gene data show CDR1 as MNHEY and CDR2 as SVGAGI. The CDR3 consists of 13 residues. V was shortened by 4 bases and J by 4 bases, with 10 bases between the two germline ends.

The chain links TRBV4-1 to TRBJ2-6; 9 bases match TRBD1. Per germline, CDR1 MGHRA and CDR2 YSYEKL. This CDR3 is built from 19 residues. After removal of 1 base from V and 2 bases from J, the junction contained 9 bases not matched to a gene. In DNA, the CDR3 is TGCGCCAGCAGCCAAGTGAGGGGACAGGGTGGGACTGGGGCCAACGTCCTGACTTTC. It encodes CASSQVRGQGGTGANVLTF.

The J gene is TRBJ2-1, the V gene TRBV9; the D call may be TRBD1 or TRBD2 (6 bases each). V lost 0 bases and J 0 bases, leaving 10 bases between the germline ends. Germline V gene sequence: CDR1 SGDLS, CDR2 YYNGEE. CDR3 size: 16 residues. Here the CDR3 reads CASSVGGASSYNEQFF. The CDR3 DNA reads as TGTGCCAGCAGCGTAGGGGGGGCAAGCTCCTACAATGAGCAGTTCTTC.

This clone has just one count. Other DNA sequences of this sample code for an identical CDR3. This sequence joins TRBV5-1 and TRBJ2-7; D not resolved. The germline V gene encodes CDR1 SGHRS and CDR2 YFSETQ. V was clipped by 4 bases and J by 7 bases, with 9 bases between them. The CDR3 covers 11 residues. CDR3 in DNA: TGCGCCAGCAGCCTGTACGATGAGCAGTACTTC. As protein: CASSLYDEQYF.

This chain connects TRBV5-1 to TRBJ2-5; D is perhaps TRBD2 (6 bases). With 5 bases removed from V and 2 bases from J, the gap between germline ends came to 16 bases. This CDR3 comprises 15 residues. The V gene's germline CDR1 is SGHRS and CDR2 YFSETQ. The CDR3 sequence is CASRLGGNGQETQYF. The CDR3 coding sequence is TGCGCCAGCAGGCTGGGAGGCAACGGACAAGAGACCCAGTACTTC.